These 25 T cell receptor beta chains originate from one sample sequenced in a study of T cell responses to AZD1222 COVID-19 vaccine. Sequencing was performed with immunoSEQ multiplex PCR; in TCRdb, only in-frame clones are kept and a portion is missing. This repertoire shows some 150,000 clones, 92% found once; its top ten account for around 4.4%. The starting material was peripheral blood, obtained on day 0 of MenACWY control vaccination. These receptors were obtained from an adult in good health.

This clone appeared once. A junction boundary mismatches the germline segment, possibly from a read error. This chain links TRBV11-3 with TRBJ1-4; D is uncertain. Germline CDR1 and CDR2: SGHNT and YENEEA. CDR3 length: 15 residues. The CDR3: CASSLEAFGDEKLFF. The DNA of the CDR3 is TGTGCCAGCAGCCTAGAGGCGTTTGGCGATGAAAAACTGTTTTTT. Based on the CDR3 plus reference TRBV11-3 and TRBJ1-4, the full variable domain is EAGVVQSPRYKIIEKKQPVAFWCNPISGHNTLYWYLQNLGQGPELLIRYENEEAVDDSQLPKDRFSAERLKGVDSTLKIQPAELGDSAVYLCASSLEAFGDEKLFFGSGTQLSVL.

This rearrangement joins TRBV25-1 to TRBJ1-6; D remains ambiguous. The CDR3 covers 14 residues. The germline CDR1 and CDR2 sequences are MGHDK and SYGVNS. Trimming stripped 5 bases from V and 6 bases from J, with 11 bases between. This chain's CDR3 is CASSSRVANSPLHF. In nucleotides, the CDR3 is TGTGCCAGCAGTTCCCGGGTGGCTAATTCACCCCTCCACTTT.

The chain couples TRBV5-4 to TRBJ2-7; maybe TRBD2 (7 bases). The CDR3 has 16 residues. Germline V CDR1 and CDR2: SGHNT, YYREEE (reference sequence). Trimming removed 4 bases from V and 4 bases from J, with 21 bases in between. This CDR3 is CASSPGQRGGSYEQYF. CDR3 sequence (DNA): TGTGCCAGCAGCCCCGGTCAAAGGGGGGGTAGTTACGAGCAGTACTTC.

The rearrangement uses TRBV27 and TRBJ1-4, with TRBD1 matching 10 bases. The V and J ends lost 6 bases and 6 bases, in that order; junction bases with no gene match: 4. The CDR3 contains 14 residues. The germline CDR1 and CDR2 sequences are MNHEY and SMNVEV (reference sequence). In DNA, the CDR3 is TGTGCCAGCAGCCGACAGGGGGCGTATGAAAAACTGTTTTTT. This sequence encodes CASSRQGAYEKLFF. Filled out from reference TRBV27 and TRBJ1-4, the complete variable domain reads EAQVTQNPRYLITVTGKKLTVTCSQNMNHEYMSWYRQDPGLGLRQIYYSMNVEVTDKGDVPEGYKVSRKEKRNFPLILESPSPNQTSLYFCASSRQGAYEKLFFGSGTQLSVL.

The V gene is TRBV27, the J gene TRBJ2-7, with D perhaps being TRBD1 or TRBD2 (5 bases each). The CDR3 is 14 residues long. Germline CDR1 and CDR2: MNHEY and SMNVEV (reference sequence). Trimming pared 3 bases from V and 10 bases from J, leaving 19 bases between. The CDR3 spells CASSLYGAGYIQYF. The CDR3 region has the DNA TGTGCCAGCAGTTTGTACGGGGCAGGGTACATCCAGTACTTC.

The chain couples TRBV30 to TRBJ2-1; D gene unclear. The CDR3 has 12 residues. CDR1 is GTSNPN, CDR2 SVGIG, per germline (reference sequence). Trimming stripped 4 bases from V and 7 bases from J, with 11 bases between. The CDR3 reads CAWTWRSNEQFF. The CDR3 DNA follows: TGTGCCTGGACATGGCGTTCTAATGAGCAGTTCTTC.

The chain carries TRBV28 and TRBJ2-7, with D unclear. Germline-derived CDR1 and CDR2 are MDHEN and SYDVKM. The ends were cut back, 7 bases at V and 4 bases at J, with 14 bases in the middle. The CDR3 contains 13 residues. Here the CDR3 DNA reads TGTGCCAGCAAATGGGCTAGTTGGTACGAGCAGTACTTC. This translates into CASKWASWYEQYF.

This clone was recorded once. The chain carries TRBV19 and TRBJ2-1; 9 nucleotides agree with TRBD2. V was clipped by 6 bases and J by 4 bases; unmatched bases: 7. Per the germline V gene, CDR1 is LNHDA and CDR2 is SQIVND (reference sequence). The CDR3 consists of 15 residues. The CDR3 reads CASSRAGGEYNEQFF. The CDR3 DNA is TGTGCCAGTAGCAGGGCGGGAGGGGAATACAATGAGCAGTTCTTC. The variable domain in full, completed from reference TRBV19 and TRBJ2-1, reads DGGITQSPKYLFRKEGQNVTLSCEQNLNHDAMYWYRQDPGQGLRLIYYSQIVNDFQKGDIAEGYSVSREKKESFPLTVTSAQKNPTAFYLCASSRAGGEYNEQFFGPGTRLTVL.

This clone was recorded once. This chain uses TRBV3-1 (or the pseudogene TRBV3-2) with TRBJ2-1; 7 positions match TRBD2. The CDR3 consists of 18 residues. CDR1 is LGHDT and CDR2 is YNNKEL in the germline V gene (reference sequence). Trimming at V came to 0 bases and at J to 2 bases, leaving 10 bases not matched to a gene. CDR3 bases: TGTGCCAGCAGCCAAGATCGCTGGCGGGAGCAGGCCTACAATGAGCAGTTCTTC. Translating gives CASSQDRWREQAYNEQFF.

V usage is TRBV5-1 and J usage is TRBJ1-2; D unresolved. The germline V and J ends were trimmed by 1 base and 0 bases, with 10 bases remaining between them. The CDR3 runs 15 residues. From germline, CDR1 is SGHRS and CDR2 YFSETQ. CDR3 sequence (DNA): TGCGCCAGCAGCTTGACCACCGGCGCTAACTATGGCTACACCTTC. Amino acids: CASSLTTGANYGYTF.

CDR3 sequence: CASSSNGEKLFF. CDR3 in DNA: TGTGCCAGTAGTTCGAACGGTGAAAAACTGTTTTTT. The rearrangement links TRBV19 to TRBJ1-4; no reliable D call. V gave up 5 bases and J gave up 7 bases, with 8 bases separating them. Germline V lookup: CDR1 LNHDA, CDR2 SQIVND (reference sequence). The CDR3 has 12 amino acids.

The rearrangement links TRBV9 to TRBJ2-7; tentative D call: TRBD2 (6 bases). The CDR3 is 14 residues long. The V end lost 7 bases, the J end lost 5 bases, and 19 bases lay between the germline ends. From germline, CDR1 is SGDLS and CDR2 YYNGEE. The CDR3 here is CASSPGPGTDEQYF. CDR3 nucleotides: TGTGCCAGCTCCCCTGGCCCCGGGACTGACGAGCAGTACTTC. The whole variable domain, remainder taken from reference TRBV9 and TRBJ2-7, is DSGVTQTPKHLITATGQRVTLRCSPRSGDLSVYWYQQSLDQGLQFLIQYYNGEERAKGNILERFSAQQFPDLHSELNLSSLELGDSALYFCASSPGPGTDEQYFGPGTRLTVT.

The chain carries TRBV24-1 and TRBJ2-7; tentatively, D is TRBD1 (6 bases). The V end lost 4 bases, the J end lost 3 bases, and 12 bases lay between the germline ends. The germline CDR1 and CDR2 sequences are KGHDR and SFDVKD. The CDR3 is 14 residues long. This CDR3 reads CATSEGTKLYEQYF. The CDR3 DNA is TGTGCCACCAGTGAAGGGACAAAACTCTACGAGCAGTACTTC.

This chain joins TRBV5-1 and TRBJ2-7, with no clear D. The CDR3 consists of 12 residues. V lost 4 bases and J lost 3, with 8 bases in between. The germline V gene has CDR1 SGHRS and CDR2 YFSETQ. CDR3 region: CASSPDLYEQYF. As DNA, the CDR3 is TGCGCCAGCAGCCCGGACCTCTACGAGCAGTACTTC.

This chain links TRBV12-3 or TRBV12-4 with TRBJ1-5, with no clear D. The ends were cut back, 7 bases at V and 2 bases at J, with 9 bases in the middle. This CDR3 is built from 13 residues. As DNA, the CDR3 is TGTGCCAGCACCACGGCAGGCAATCAGCCCCAGCATTTT. Its protein is CASTTAGNQPQHF.

The rearrangement joins TRBV30 to TRBJ1-3; no firm D call. This CDR3 has 14 residues. V was shortened by 0 bases and J by 0 bases, with 6 bases between the two germline ends. Germline V CDR1 and CDR2: GTSNPN, SVGIG (reference sequence). In DNA, the CDR3 is TGTGCCTGGAGTGTACCTTCCTCTGGAAACACCATATATTTT. This gives the protein CAWSVPSSGNTIYF. Supplemented by reference TRBV30 and TRBJ1-3, the full variable domain reads SQTIHQWPATLVQPVGSPLSLECTVEGTSNPNLYWYRQAAGRGLQLLFYSVGIGQISSEVPQNLSASRPQDRQFILSSKKLLLSDSGFYLCAWSVPSSGNTIYFGEGSWLTVV.

The chain combines TRBV25-1 with TRBJ1-6; 8 nucleotides align to TRBD1. CDR3 length: 16 amino acids. V trimming: 4 bases; J trimming: 8 bases; junction bases outside the gene matches: 10. Germline V CDR1 and CDR2: MGHDK, SYGVNS. CDR3 loop: CASSGRAQGAHSPLHF. In DNA, the CDR3 is TGTGCCAGCAGTGGTAGGGCGCAGGGGGCTCATTCACCCCTCCACTTT.

This chain uses TRBV5-5 with TRBJ2-5, with 10 bases aligning to TRBD2. The germline V gene encodes CDR1 SGHKS and CDR2 YYEKEE (reference sequence). V dropped 0 bases and J dropped 3; count of bases not matched to a gene: 5. The CDR3 consists of 16 residues. CDR3 sequence reads: CASSLEVAGGKETQYF. For the CDR3, the DNA is TGTGCCAGCAGCTTGGAGGTAGCGGGAGGCAAAGAGACCCAGTACTTC.

This clone was detected once. This sequence joins TRBV24-1 and TRBJ2-5; D may be TRBD1 (6 bases). The CDR3 consists of 14 residues. Germline V gene lookup returns CDR1 KGHDR and CDR2 SFDVKD. V gave up 7 bases and J gave up 5 bases, with 16 bases separating them. The CDR3 DNA reads TGTGCCACCAGGGATACACAGGGCCAGGAGACCCAGTACTTC. Protein: CATRDTQGQETQYF.

The chain couples TRBV24-1 to TRBJ2-4; D ambiguous. With 2 bases removed from V and 2 bases from J, the gap between germline ends came to 15 bases. The germline V gene has CDR1 KGHDR and CDR2 SFDVKD. CDR3 size: 17 residues. The CDR3 is CATSDSPRGGSKNIQYF. The CDR3 DNA reads TGTGCCACCAGTGATTCCCCTAGAGGTGGATCCAAAAACATTCAGTACTTC.

The J gene is TRBJ2-2, the V gene TRBV2; D remains ambiguous. This CDR3 comprises 13 residues. V lost 6 bases and J 4 bases, leaving 9 bases between the germline ends. Germline V lookup: CDR1 SNHLY, CDR2 FYNNEI. The CDR3 sequence is CASRPERTGELFF. Written as DNA, the CDR3 is TGTGCCAGCAGGCCAGAGCGCACCGGGGAGCTGTTTTTT.

The chain employs TRBV25-1 and TRBJ2-7, with D possibly TRBD2 on 5 matching bases. The germline V and J ends were trimmed by 6 bases and 2 bases, with 8 bases remaining between them. The germline CDR1 and CDR2 sequences are MGHDK and SYGVNS. The CDR3 has 12 amino acids. The CDR3 DNA sequence: TGTGCCAGCAGCCCGCGGGCCTACGAGCAGTACTTC. Its translation: CASSPRAYEQYF.

This clone was recorded only once. The rearrangement joins TRBV5-5 to TRBJ1-2; D is unresolved. Looked up from germline, CDR1 is SGHKS and CDR2 is YYEKEE (reference sequence). The CDR3 totals 13 residues. The V gene lost 4 bases and the J gene lost 2 bases, with 9 bases spanning the gap. In nucleotides, the CDR3 is TGTGCCAGCAGCCTCGACGGCAACTATGGCTACACCTTC. Translation gives CASSLDGNYGYTF.

The CDR3 bases are TGTGCCAGCAGCGTGGCCGTAGCGGGAGAGACCCAGTACTTC. It encodes CASSVAVAGETQYF. V and J are TRBV9 and TRBJ2-5, with 7 bases identical to TRBD2. V gave up 2 bases and J gave up 4 bases; unmatched junction bases: 5. Germline CDR1 SGDLS, CDR2 YYNGEE. This CDR3 contains 14 residues.

V and J are TRBV3-1 (or the pseudogene TRBV3-2) and TRBJ1-2, with D perhaps matching TRBD1 (6 bases). Trimming removed 1 base at V and 5 bases at J, with 11 bases between. This CDR3 has 14 residues. Germline V gene sequence: CDR1 LGHDT, CDR2 YNNKEL (reference sequence). CDR3 amino acids: CASSQVSGDYGYTF. The CDR3 nucleotides are TGTGCCAGCAGCCAAGTCTCAGGGGATTATGGCTACACCTTC.